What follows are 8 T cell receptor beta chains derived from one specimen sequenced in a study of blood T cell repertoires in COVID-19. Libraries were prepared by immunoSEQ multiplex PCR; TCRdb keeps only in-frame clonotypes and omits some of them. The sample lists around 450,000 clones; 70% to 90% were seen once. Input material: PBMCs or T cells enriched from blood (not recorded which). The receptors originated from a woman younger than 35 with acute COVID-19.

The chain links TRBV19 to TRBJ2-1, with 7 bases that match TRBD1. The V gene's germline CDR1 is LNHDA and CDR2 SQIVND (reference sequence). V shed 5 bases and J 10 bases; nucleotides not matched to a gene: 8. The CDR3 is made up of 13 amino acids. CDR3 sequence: CASSLTGVFEQFF. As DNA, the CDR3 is TGTGCCAGTAGTTTAACAGGGGTTTTCGAGCAGTTCTTC.

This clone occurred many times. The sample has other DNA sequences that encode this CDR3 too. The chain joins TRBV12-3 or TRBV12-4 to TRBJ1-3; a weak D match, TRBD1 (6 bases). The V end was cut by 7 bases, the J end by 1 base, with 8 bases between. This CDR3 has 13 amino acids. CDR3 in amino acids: CASTTGSGNTIYF. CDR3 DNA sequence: TGTGCCAGCACCACAGGGTCTGGAAACACCATATATTTT.

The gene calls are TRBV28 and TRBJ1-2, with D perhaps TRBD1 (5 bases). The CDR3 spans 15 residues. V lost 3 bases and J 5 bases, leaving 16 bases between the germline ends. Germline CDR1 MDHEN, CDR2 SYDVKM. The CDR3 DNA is TGTGCCAGCAGTTTCCCAGGTCAGGGTCAGTATGGCTACACCTTC. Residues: CASSFPGQGQYGYTF.

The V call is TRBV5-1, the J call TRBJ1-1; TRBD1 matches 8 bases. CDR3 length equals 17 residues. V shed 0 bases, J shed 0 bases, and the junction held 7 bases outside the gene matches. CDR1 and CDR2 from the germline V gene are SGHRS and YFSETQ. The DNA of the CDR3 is TGCGCCAGCAGCTTGGGGTTGGGACAGGTCATGAACACTGAAGCTTTCTTT. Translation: CASSLGLGQVMNTEAFF. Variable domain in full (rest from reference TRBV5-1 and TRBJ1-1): KAGVTQTPRYLIKTRGQQVTLSCSPISGHRSVSWYQQTPGQGLQFLFEYFSETQRNKGNFPGRFSGRQFSNSRSEMNVSTLELGDSALYLCASSLGLGQVMNTEAFFGQGTRLTVV.

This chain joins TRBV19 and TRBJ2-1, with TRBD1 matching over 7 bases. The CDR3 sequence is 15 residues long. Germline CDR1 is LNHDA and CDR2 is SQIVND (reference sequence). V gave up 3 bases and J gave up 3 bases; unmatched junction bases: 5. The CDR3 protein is CASSIRTGIYNEQFF. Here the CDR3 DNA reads TGTGCCAGTAGTATTAGGACAGGAATCTACAATGAGCAGTTCTTC.

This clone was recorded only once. The CDR3 spells CASSPDPPGKYGYTF. The CDR3 nucleotides read TGCGCCAGCAGCCCGGACCCCCCCGGGAAATATGGCTACACCTTC. This chain joins TRBV5-1 and TRBJ1-2; no reliable D call. V dropped 4 bases and J dropped 5 bases, with 18 bases sitting between them. The CDR3 has 15 amino acids. In germline, CDR1 is SGHRS, CDR2 YFSETQ.

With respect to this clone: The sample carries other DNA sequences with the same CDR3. The CDR3 reads CAWSVELNTEAFF. The CDR3 DNA follows: TGTGCCTGGAGTGTTGAGCTCAACACTGAAGCTTTCTTT. The chain links TRBV30 to TRBJ1-1, with D unresolved. CDR1 GTSNPN and CDR2 SVGIG come from the germline V gene (reference sequence). The CDR3 has 13 amino acids. The germline V and J ends were trimmed by 0 bases and 2 bases, with 7 bases remaining between them.

The DNA for the CDR3 is TGTGCCAGCAGCTCTGAGACTTACCCGGGGACTGAAGCTTTCTTT. It codes for CASSSETYPGTEAFF. V usage is TRBV5-8 and J usage is TRBJ1-1; D gene ambiguous. The CDR3 consists of 15 residues. The ends were cut back, 3 bases at V and 5 bases at J, with 17 bases in the middle. The V gene's germline CDR1 is SGHTS and CDR2 YDEGEE.